The next 14 T cell receptor beta chains were all read from a single sample in a study of control samples from healthy donors and cancer patients. Here immunoSEQ multiplex PCR was the method, and the copy in TCRdb shows in-frame clones only, minus some. This sample yields roughly 450,000 clones, of which over 75% are seen a single time; roughly 6.4% belongs to the top ten. Sequencing input: PBMCs. The source is a man aged 35 to 55 with head and neck cancer.

This chain links TRBV9 with TRBJ2-7; 7 nucleotides agree with TRBD1. Per germline, CDR1 SGDLS and CDR2 YYNGEE. The CDR3 runs to 15 residues. V shed 1 base, J shed 2 bases, and the junction held 6 bases outside the gene matches. For the CDR3, the DNA is TGTGCCAGCAGCGTAAGCGCAGGGGGTCCCTACGAGCAGTACTTC. This codes for CASSVSAGGPYEQYF. The entire variable domain, with the rest obtained from reference TRBV9 and TRBJ2-7, is as follows: DSGVTQTPKHLITATGQRVTLRCSPRSGDLSVYWYQQSLDQGLQFLIQYYNGEERAKGNILERFSAQQFPDLHSELNLSSLELGDSALYFCASSVSAGGPYEQYFGPGTRLTVT.

CDR3 loop: CASSGVRQSSGNTIYF. Here the CDR3 DNA reads TGTGCCAGCAGCGGGGTCAGACAGTCCTCTGGAAACACCATATATTTT. The chain combines TRBV9 with TRBJ1-3; D may be TRBD1 (5 bases). Trimming cost V 3 bases and J 0 bases, with 13 bases left between them. The CDR3 is 16 residues long. Germline CDR1 and CDR2: SGDLS and YYNGEE.

V and J are TRBV5-5 and TRBJ1-2; no firm D call. The germline V gene encodes CDR1 SGHKS and CDR2 YYEKEE (reference sequence). The CDR3 is 13 residues long. V lost 0 bases to trimming and J lost 8 bases, with 11 bases between them. DNA for the CDR3: TGTGCCAGCAGCTTGGATGGAGGGAGGGGCTACACCTTC. This sequence encodes CASSLDGGRGYTF.

The DNA of the CDR3 is TGTGCCATCAGTGAGAGGCTCGATAGTCTGCCAAAACTGTTTTTT. It encodes CAISERLDSLPKLFF. This rearrangement joins TRBV10-3 to TRBJ1-4; no reliable D call. The CDR3 is 15 amino acids. Between the trimmed V and J ends, which lost 2 bases and 10 bases, there was a span of 17 bases. Germline CDR1 and CDR2: ENHRY and SYGVKD.

V gene TRBV24-1 combines with J gene TRBJ2-1, with 13 bases fitting TRBD2. Germline V gives CDR1 KGHDR, CDR2 SFDVKD. The CDR3 is made up of 18 amino acids. J lost 5 bases, V lost 4 bases, and 10 bases had no gene match. CDR3 sequence: CATSEGGATSGRNNEQFF. The CDR3 coding sequence is TGTGCCACCAGTGAGGGCGGGGCGACTAGCGGGAGGAACAATGAGCAGTTCTTC.

This rearrangement joins TRBV30 to TRBJ1-1, with D possibly matching TRBD1 (5 bases). The V gene lost 4 bases and the J gene lost 4 bases, with 7 bases spanning the gap. The CDR3 extends over 11 amino acids. The germline gives CDR1 GTSNPN, CDR2 SVGIG (reference sequence). CDR3 DNA sequence: TGTGCCTGGACAGGGATCACTGAAGCTTTCTTT. It specifies CAWTGITEAFF.

The chain links TRBV27 to TRBJ2-7, with D hard to call. The V and J ends lost 6 bases and 4 bases respectively, with 16 bases between them. In germline, CDR1 is MNHEY, CDR2 SMNVEV (reference sequence). This CDR3 region has 14 residues. The CDR3 DNA reads as TGTGCCAGCAGCCACGGAGTTGGAGCTTACGAGCAGTACTTC. Its translation: CASSHGVGAYEQYF.

This clone was detected only once. The chain has TRBV7-9 and TRBJ1-1, with 9 bases aligning to TRBD1. Trimming cost V 4 bases and J 4 bases; bases outside gene matches: 10. This CDR3 has 16 amino acids. CDR1 SEHNR and CDR2 FQNEAQ come from the germline V gene (reference sequence). The CDR3 spells CASSSGVTGGGTEAFF. CDR3 bases: TGTGCCAGCAGCTCGGGGGTTACAGGGGGCGGCACTGAAGCTTTCTTT.

The chain employs TRBV24-1 and TRBJ2-3; 8 positions agree with TRBD2. The CDR3 runs to 16 residues. V dropped 4 bases and J dropped 2; count of bases not matched to a gene: 7. Germline V gene lookup returns CDR1 KGHDR and CDR2 SFDVKD. In DNA, the CDR3 is TGTGCCACCAGTGACCTAGCGCGGGGGGCCACAGATACGCAGTATTTT. Residues: CATSDLARGATDTQYF.

The V gene is TRBV28, the J gene TRBJ2-3; D not resolved. Between the trimmed V and J ends, which lost 6 bases and 0 bases, there was a span of 4 bases. This CDR3 has 12 residues. Germline CDR1 MDHEN, CDR2 SYDVKM. CDR3 amino acids: CASSISTDTQYF. In nucleotides, the CDR3 is TGTGCCAGCAGCATTAGCACAGATACGCAGTATTTT.

The V and J genes are TRBV18 and TRBJ2-7, with D perhaps matching TRBD1 (6 bases). CDR1 is KGHSH, CDR2 LQKENI, per germline. V shed 1 base and J shed 4 bases, with 8 bases lying between them. The CDR3 runs 13 residues. The CDR3 spells CASSPRTAYEQYF. The CDR3 nucleotides read TGTGCCAGCTCACCACGGACAGCTTACGAGCAGTACTTC.

The V call is TRBV5-4, the J call TRBJ2-2; unclear D gene. Germline CDR1 SGHNT, CDR2 YYREEE (reference sequence). V lost 0 bases and J 4 bases, leaving 7 bases between the germline ends. This CDR3 is built from 14 residues. The CDR3 is CASSLEGLTGELFF. The CDR3 DNA sequence: TGTGCCAGCAGCTTGGAAGGCCTCACCGGGGAGCTGTTTTTT. The variable domain in full, with the rest retrieved from reference TRBV5-4 and TRBJ2-2, is ETGVTQSPTHLIKTRGQQVTLRCSSQSGHNTVSWYQQALGQGPQFIFQYYREEENGRGNFPPRFSGLQFPNYSSELNVNALELDDSALYLCASSLEGLTGELFFGEGSRLTVL.

V and J are TRBV15 and TRBJ2-7; D tentatively fits TRBD1 or TRBD2 (5 bases each). The V end was cut by 3 bases, the J end by 2 bases, with 17 bases between. Germline V lookup: CDR1 LNHNV, CDR2 YYDKDF (reference sequence). The CDR3 is made up of 16 amino acids. The CDR3 nucleotides are TGTGCCACCAGCAGCCTGGATTTTGGGACCCCCTACGAGCAGTACTTC. Encoded protein: CATSSLDFGTPYEQYF. Filled out from reference TRBV15 and TRBJ2-7, the complete variable domain reads DAMVIQNPRYQVTQFGKPVTLSCSQTLNHNVMYWYQQKSSQAPKLLFHYYDKDFNNEADTPDNFQSRRPNTSFCFLDIRSPGLGDTAMYLCATSSLDFGTPYEQYFGPGTRLTVT.

V usage is TRBV9 and J usage is TRBJ1-2; D is ambiguous. CDR3 length: 15 amino acids. Trimming removed 1 base from V and 5 bases from J, with 15 bases in between. Germline-derived CDR1 and CDR2 are SGDLS and YYNGEE. CDR3 loop: CASSVTEHHSYGYTF. The CDR3 DNA reads as TGTGCCAGCAGCGTAACAGAGCACCATAGTTATGGCTACACCTTC.